This T cell receptor (beta chain) was observed in a study of T-cell memory formation after mild COVID-19. Study-level findings and limits: A second wave expanding day 15 to 37 was CD4+-biased; contracting clones were balanced. What remained unconfirmed was the SARS-CoV-2 specificity of second-wave clones peaking on day 37.

Germline V gene data show CDR1 as MNHNS and CDR2 as SASEGT. Trimming removed 4 bases at V and 5 bases at J, with 11 bases between. The CDR3 consists of 14 residues. Employing constant-segment primers, 5'RACE generated TCR alpha and TCR beta cDNA libraries bearing sample barcodes and UMIs. TCRdb called the 5' RACE reads again in MiXCR, with one record for every CDR3 protein. In the table there are 110,000 to 150,000 distinct CDR3 sequences, around 25% of which are singletons. This clonotype was counted many times. Antigen: not known. V gene TRBV6-1 combines with J gene TRBJ2-2; D remains unclear. What was sequenced was PBMCs or a T cell subset sorted from them (not recorded which). This clonotype was sampled from an adult woman who had mild COVID-19 (a few samples of this study predate the infection). Cell type and time point are not known. CDR3 in amino acids: CASSGHHETGELFF. The CDR3 DNA sequence: TGTGCCAGCAGTGGACATCATGAGACCGGGGAGCTGTTTTTT.